This T cell receptor (beta chain) was obtained from a study of STAT5B mutations in CD4+ large granular lymphocyte leukemia. General study findings and limits: Approximately 25% of private leukemic clonotypes occurred rarely in other patients' non-leukemic repertoires.

Between the trimmed V and J ends, which lost 2 bases and 5 bases, there was a span of 13 bases. CDR3 length: 15 amino acids. In germline, CDR1 is SGHTA, CDR2 FQGTGA. Comment on this clone: Its antigen is as yet unknown.

Using immunoSEQ multiplex PCR, the repertoire was profiled, and TCRdb retains in-frame clones only, with some absent. The repertoire holds roughly 38,000 clones, under 85% seen once, with approximately 0.5% in the top ten. Sequencing input: CD4+ T cells from blood buffy coats. The source is a human donor in good health. This rearrangement joins TRBV7-3 to TRBJ2-1; D possibly corresponds to TRBD2 (5 bases). The CDR3 here is CASSLAGDQNNEQFF. In nucleotides, the CDR3 is TGTGCCAGCAGCTTAGCGGGCGACCAAAACAATGAGCAGTTCTTC. Filled out from reference TRBV7-3 and TRBJ2-1, the complete variable domain reads GAGVSQTPSNKVTEKGKYVELRCDPISGHTALYWYRQSLGQGPEFLIYFQGTGAADDSGLPNDRFFAVRPEGSVSTLKIQRTERGDSAVYLCASSLAGDQNNEQFFGPGTRLTVL.